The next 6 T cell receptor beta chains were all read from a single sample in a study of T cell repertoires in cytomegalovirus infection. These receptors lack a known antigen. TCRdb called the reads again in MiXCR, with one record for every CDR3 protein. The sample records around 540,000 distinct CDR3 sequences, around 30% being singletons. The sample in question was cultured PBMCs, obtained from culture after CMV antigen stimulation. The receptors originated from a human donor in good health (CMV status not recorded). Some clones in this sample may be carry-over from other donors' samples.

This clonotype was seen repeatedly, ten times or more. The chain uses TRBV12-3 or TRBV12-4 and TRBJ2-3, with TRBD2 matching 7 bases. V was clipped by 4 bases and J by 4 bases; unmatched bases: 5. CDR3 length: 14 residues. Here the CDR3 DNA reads TGTGCCAGCAGTTGGTCGGGAGGTGCAGATACGCAGTATTTT. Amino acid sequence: CASSWSGGADTQYF.

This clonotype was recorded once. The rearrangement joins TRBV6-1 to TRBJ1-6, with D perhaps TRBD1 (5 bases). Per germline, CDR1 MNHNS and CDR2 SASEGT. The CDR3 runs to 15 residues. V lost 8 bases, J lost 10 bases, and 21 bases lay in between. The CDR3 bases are TGTGCCAGCTCCGGGACGGAAGGCCTTTACTCACCCCTCCACTTT. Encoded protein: CASSGTEGLYSPLHF.

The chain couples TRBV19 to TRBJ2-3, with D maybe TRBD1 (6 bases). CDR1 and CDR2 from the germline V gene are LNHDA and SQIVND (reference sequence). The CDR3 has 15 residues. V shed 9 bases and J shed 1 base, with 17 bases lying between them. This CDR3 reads CASRGQSTRTDTQYF. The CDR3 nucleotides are TGTGCCAGCCGAGGACAGAGCACCCGCACAGATACGCAGTATTTT.

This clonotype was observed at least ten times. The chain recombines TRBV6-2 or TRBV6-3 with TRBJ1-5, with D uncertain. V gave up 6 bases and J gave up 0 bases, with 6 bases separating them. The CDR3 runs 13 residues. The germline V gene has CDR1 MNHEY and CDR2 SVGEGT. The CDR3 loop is CASRTDSNQPQHF. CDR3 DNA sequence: TGTGCCAGCAGAACCGATAGCAATCAGCCCCAGCATTTT.

CDR3 region: CASSPGLAGSGEQFF. In nucleotides, the CDR3 is TGTGCCAGCAGCCCGGGACTAGCGGGATCTGGTGAGCAGTTCTTC. J is TRBJ2-1 and V is TRBV12-3 or TRBV12-4, with 13 bases matching TRBD2. V was pared by 6 bases and J by 9 bases, with 8 bases of the junction left unmatched. The CDR3 loop spans 15 amino acids.

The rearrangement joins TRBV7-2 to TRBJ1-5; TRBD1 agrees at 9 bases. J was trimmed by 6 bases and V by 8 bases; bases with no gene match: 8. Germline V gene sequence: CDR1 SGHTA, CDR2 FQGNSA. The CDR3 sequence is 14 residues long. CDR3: CASGGNRGRQPQHF. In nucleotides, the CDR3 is TGTGCCAGCGGGGGAAACAGGGGGCGTCAGCCCCAGCATTTT.